The 30 T cell receptor beta chains in this list originate from one sample, sequenced in a study of post-analysis software for immune sequencing data (dated by TCRdb to between 2014 and 2017). On the study overall, not on this receptor specifically: Four or five TRBV segments, including TRBV5-6, TRBV5-1 and TRBV20-1, were significantly more frequent in patients than controls.

These TCRs' antigens remain unknown. The library came from PCR. The instrument given in TCRdb is Illumina HiSeq 2500. To reduce PCR and sequencing biases, unique molecular identifiers were built into the TCR beta cDNA libraries. The raw public data were reprocessed by TCRdb itself: fastp quality trimming at Q25, MiXCR clonotype calling, in-frame beta chains only. Each entry merges the rows of one CDR3 protein and shows their most common DNA and genes. This sample comprises roughly 800,000 distinct CDR3 sequences, more than 45% of them detected only once. The leading ten clones occupy 4% to 5% of the sample. The sequencing input was blood. The receptors stem from a girl between 5 and 17 years old with multiple sclerosis.

The chain couples TRBV6-6 to TRBJ1-1, with a tentative D call TRBD1 (5 bases). CDR1 MNHNY and CDR2 SVGAGI come from the germline V gene (reference sequence). This CDR3 contains 12 residues. V dropped 8 bases and J dropped 1 base, with 8 bases sitting between them. CDR3: CASRRENTEAFF. As DNA, the CDR3 is TGTGCCAGCCGCAGGGAGAACACTGAAGCTTTCTTT.

The chain couples TRBV5-1 to TRBJ2-6, with D unclear. Looked up from germline, CDR1 is SGHRS and CDR2 is YFSETQ. V lost 2 bases and J lost 2, with 8 bases in between. CDR3 size: 15 residues. For the CDR3, the DNA is TGCGCCAGCAGCTTCCCCGACCCTGGGGCCAACGTCCTGACTTTC. This gives the protein CASSFPDPGANVLTF.

This sequence joins TRBV30 and TRBJ1-1; no reliable D call. The germline V gene has CDR1 GTSNPN and CDR2 SVGIG (reference sequence). Trimming cost V 6 bases and J 4 bases, with 6 bases left between them. The CDR3 has 10 amino acids. The CDR3 sequence is CACPTTEAFF. CDR3 bases: TGTGCCTGCCCAACCACTGAAGCTTTCTTT.

The chain combines TRBV7-3 with TRBJ2-3; D is ambiguous. This CDR3 region has 14 residues. The V end lost 5 bases, the J end lost 4 bases, and 13 bases lay between the germline ends. Germline V gives CDR1 SGHTA, CDR2 FQGTGA. The CDR3 DNA is TGTGCCAGCAGCCTTAACTATGGATCAGATACGCAGTATTTT. Amino acids: CASSLNYGSDTQYF. Based on the CDR3 plus reference TRBV7-3 and TRBJ2-3, the full variable domain is GAGVSQTPSNKVTEKGKYVELRCDPISGHTALYWYRQSLGQGPEFLIYFQGTGAADDSGLPNDRFFAVRPEGSVSTLKIQRTERGDSAVYLCASSLNYGSDTQYFGPGTRLTVL.

This clonotype has a single count. This chain uses TRBV6-1 with TRBJ1-2; TRBD1 matches at 10 bases. The CDR3 is made up of 14 amino acids. Trimming cost V 1 base and J 8 bases; bases outside gene matches: 4. The V gene's germline CDR1 is MNHNS and CDR2 SASEGT. CDR3 coding DNA: TGTGCCAGCAGTGAAGTTGGGACAGGGGCGGGCTACACCTTC. Protein product: CASSEVGTGAGYTF.

This chain connects TRBV7-9 to TRBJ2-7, with 7 bases lining up with TRBD1. The V and J ends lost 1 base and 2 bases, in that order; junction bases with no gene match: 11. The CDR3 length is 17 residues. Looked up from germline, CDR1 is SEHNR and CDR2 is FQNEAQ (reference sequence). The CDR3 here is CASSLGDPGQRAYEQYF. The CDR3 nucleotides read TGTGCCAGCAGCTTAGGTGATCCGGGACAGCGAGCCTACGAGCAGTACTTC.

V and J are TRBV12-3 or TRBV12-4 and TRBJ2-2, with D hard to call. The CDR3 contains 14 residues. Trimming pared 2 bases from V and 6 bases from J, leaving 10 bases between. In DNA, the CDR3 is TGTGCCAGCAGTTTACGGGTACCCCCCGGGGAGCTGTTTTTT. The encoded protein is CASSLRVPPGELFF.

There are a few counts of this clonotype. The J gene is TRBJ1-2, the V gene TRBV6-5, with D possibly TRBD1 on 5 matching bases. Germline CDR1 MNHEY, CDR2 SVGAGI. The CDR3 covers 12 residues. Trimming stripped 6 bases from V and 7 bases from J, with 12 bases between. CDR3 nucleotide sequence: TGTGCCAGCAGACCTGGGGCTGGTGGCTACACCTTC. Translating gives CASRPGAGGYTF.

The chain joins TRBV3-1 to TRBJ2-1; D unclear. This CDR3 contains 12 residues. Trimming took 5 bases from V and 6 from J, leaving 8 bases between them. Germline CDR1 is LGHDT and CDR2 is YNNKEL (reference sequence). The CDR3 spells CASSTPGNEQFF. CDR3 bases: TGTGCCAGCAGCACGCCCGGCAATGAGCAGTTCTTC.

The CDR3 here is CASSPEGQSSQPQHF. In nucleotides, the CDR3 is TGCGCCAGCAGCCCAGAGGGACAGTCGAGTCAGCCCCAGCATTTT. The V and J genes are TRBV4-1 and TRBJ1-5; 7 bases align to TRBD1. The CDR3 runs to 15 residues. Trimming cost V 4 bases and J 6 bases; bases outside gene matches: 9. The germline V gene has CDR1 MGHRA and CDR2 YSYEKL.

The chain carries TRBV6-5 and TRBJ2-5, with a possible D match to TRBD1 (6 bases). The J call may be mistaken, given a closer DNA end match to TRBJ2-1. Germline V gene lookup returns CDR1 MNHEY and CDR2 SVGAGI. The CDR3 extends over 15 amino acids. DNA of the CDR3: TGTGCCAGCAACCGCAGGGGCCTTCGCCAAGAGACCCAGTTCTTC. Its protein is CASNRRGLRQETQFF.

This CDR3 reads CASSLVAGGTEAFF. The CDR3 DNA follows: TGCGCCAGCAGCTTGGTGGCAGGGGGCACTGAAGCTTTCTTT. The chain employs TRBV5-1 and TRBJ1-1, with 7 nucleotides matching TRBD1. CDR3 length: 14 amino acids. Trimming took 0 bases from V and 4 from J; bases not matched to a gene: 3. CDR1 and CDR2 (germline): SGHRS, YFSETQ.

This clonotype has a handful of counts. V and J are TRBV4-1 and TRBJ2-1, with no clear D. Trimming stripped 0 bases from V and 0 bases from J, with 12 bases between. The CDR3 is 17 residues long. Per the germline V gene, CDR1 is MGHRA and CDR2 is YSYEKL. The CDR3 nucleotides read TGCGCCAGCAGCCAAGAGGGCAGCCTTAGCTCCTACAATGAGCAGTTCTTC. This codes for CASSQEGSLSSYNEQFF.

This clonotype showed up just a few times. V is TRBV12-3 or TRBV12-4 and J is TRBJ1-2, with TRBD1 as a possible D gene (5 bases). CDR3 length equals 16 residues. The V end was cut by 10 bases, the J end by 5 bases, with 26 bases between. The CDR3 spells CATNRDLSEVRYGYTF. CDR3 coding DNA: TGTGCCACCAACCGGGACCTCAGTGAGGTTAGGTATGGCTACACCTTC.

This clonotype has just a few counts. One base away lies a much larger clone, so this may be a sequencing read error. This chain uses TRBV5-5 with TRBJ2-5; 15 positions agree with TRBD2. Trimming at V came to 3 bases and at J to 4 bases, leaving 1 base not matched to a gene. The germline CDR1 and CDR2 sequences are SGHKS and YYEKEE (reference sequence). CDR3 length: 15 residues. CDR3 sequence reads: CASSWGLAGGETQYF. The CDR3 region has the DNA TGTGCCAGCAGCTGGGGACTAGCGGGAGGAGAGACCCAGTACTTC.

A note on this clonotype: The junction shows a germline mismatch at one end, possibly a read error. The genes are TRBV12-3 or TRBV12-4 and TRBJ2-3; 9 nucleotides align to TRBD2. This CDR3 comprises 15 residues. CDR3 sequence: CASSRGLAGVDAQYF. CDR3 nucleotide sequence: TGTGCCAGCAGCCGGGGACTAGCAGGAGTAGATGCGCAGTATTTT.

The sample holds a few counts of this clonotype. This chain connects TRBV6-5 to TRBJ2-5; D may be TRBD1 (6 bases). CDR3 length: 13 amino acids. The germline V gene has CDR1 MNHEY and CDR2 SVGAGI. V lost 7 bases and J lost 5, with 14 bases in between. CDR3 in amino acids: CASTGQSEETQYF. CDR3 nucleotide sequence: TGTGCCAGCACGGGACAATCTGAGGAGACCCAGTACTTC.

This chain joins TRBV7-3 and TRBJ2-1; 9 bases map to TRBD1. V dropped 5 bases and J dropped 13; count of bases not matched to a gene: 6. The CDR3 sequence is 12 residues long. Per the germline V gene, CDR1 is SGHTA and CDR2 is FQGTGA. The CDR3 here is CASSRTGEVQFF. CDR3 DNA sequence: TGTGCCAGCAGCCGGACAGGGGAGGTCCAGTTCTTC.

This clonotype was detected a few times. V and J are TRBV24-1 and TRBJ2-3; D remains ambiguous. This CDR3 is built from 11 residues. V was pared by 4 bases and J by 7 bases, with 5 bases between. The germline V gene encodes CDR1 KGHDR and CDR2 SFDVKD. The CDR3 is CATSEDNTQYF. In DNA, the CDR3 is TGTGCCACCAGTGAGGATAATACGCAGTATTTT.

This clonotype was detected only a few times. The chain links TRBV6-6 to TRBJ2-3; D remains unclear. V lost 2 bases and J lost 6, with 9 bases in between. The CDR3 is 13 residues long. Germline CDR1 and CDR2: MNHNY and SVGAGI (reference sequence). For the CDR3, the DNA is TGTGCCAGCAGTTACCTGGGTCCCGATACGCAGTATTTT. Protein: CASSYLGPDTQYF.

This sequence joins TRBV7-9 and TRBJ2-3; D not certain. V lost 1 base and J 1 base, leaving 12 bases between the germline ends. There are 16 residues in the CDR3. Germline assignment: CDR1 SEHNR and CDR2 FQNEAQ (reference sequence). CDR3 sequence (DNA): TGTGCCAGCAGCTTAGGCCGAGGTGGGCGCACAGATACGCAGTATTTT. Its translation: CASSLGRGGRTDTQYF.

This clonotype came up a few times. The chain joins TRBV28 to TRBJ2-5; weak D call: TRBD1 (7 bases). Trimming took off 7 bases at V and 2 bases at J, with 14 bases between the two ends. CDR1 is MDHEN, CDR2 SYDVKM, per germline. The CDR3 is made up of 14 amino acids. The CDR3 protein is CASKEGARQETQYF. CDR3 nucleotide sequence: TGTGCCAGCAAGGAGGGGGCGCGGCAAGAGACCCAGTACTTC.

The chain combines TRBV6-6 with TRBJ1-1, with D uncertain. There are 13 residues in the CDR3. The ends were cut back, 7 bases at V and 3 bases at J, with 12 bases in the middle. From germline, CDR1 is MNHNY and CDR2 SVGAGI (reference sequence). CDR3 residues: CASKVAGYTEAFF. The CDR3 bases are TGTGCCAGCAAGGTTGCCGGTTACACTGAAGCTTTCTTT.

This clonotype was counted between two and nine times. The chain is built from TRBV28 and TRBJ2-5; TRBD1 matches at 8 bases. Trimming took 7 bases from V and 7 from J; bases not matched to a gene: 8. The CDR3 runs 13 residues. Germline values: CDR1 MDHEN, CDR2 SYDVKM. The chain's CDR3 is CASTDRGPRTQYF. The CDR3 DNA is TGTGCCAGCACCGACAGGGGACCTAGGACCCAGTACTTC.

The genes are TRBV5-1 and TRBJ2-5; tentatively, D is TRBD1 or TRBD2 (5 bases each). Germline values: CDR1 SGHRS, CDR2 YFSETQ. CDR3 length: 14 residues. V was clipped by 4 bases and J by 2 bases, with 12 bases between them. The CDR3, as DNA: TGCGCCAGCAGCGCCGGGACGACGCAAGAGACCCAGTACTTC. Amino acids: CASSAGTTQETQYF.

This clonotype has only a few counts. The rearrangement joins TRBV29-1 to TRBJ2-7; unclear D gene. V was trimmed by 4 bases and J by 3 bases, leaving 13 bases between them. The CDR3 is 13 residues long. Germline V gene lookup returns CDR1 SQVTM and CDR2 ANQGSEA. The CDR3 DNA reads TGCAGCGTTGGTACTGGTCTTGACTACGAGCAGTACTTC. It translates to CSVGTGLDYEQYF.

Only a few counts were recorded for this clonotype. A junction end diverges from the germline sequence, so it may reflect a read error. V usage is TRBV6-5 and J usage is TRBJ2-7; 8 nucleotides match TRBD2. The CDR3 extends over 13 amino acids. From germline, CDR1 is MNHEY and CDR2 SVGAGI. CDR3 coding DNA: TGTGCCAACAGTCGGGAGGGCTCCTACGAGCAGTACTTC. This sequence encodes CANSREGSYEQYF.

The chain recombines TRBV28 with TRBJ2-1; D assignment may be TRBD1 or TRBD2 (5 bases each). Per germline, CDR1 MDHEN and CDR2 SYDVKM. CDR3 length equals 16 residues. Trimming pared 2 bases from V and 5 bases from J, leaving 16 bases between. CDR3 sequence (DNA): TGTGCCAGCAGTTTAAGGGACGGGGCTACCAACAATGAGCAGTTCTTC. Translation: CASSLRDGATNNEQFF. Complete variable domain (other parts from reference TRBV28 and TRBJ2-1): DVKVTQSSRYLVKRTGEKVFLECVQDMDHENMFWYRQDPGLGLRLIYFSYDVKMKEKGDIPEGYSVSREKKERFSLILESASTNQTSMYLCASSLRDGATNNEQFFGPGTRLTVL.

This clonotype has a handful of counts. The chain is built from TRBV30 and TRBJ1-1; 12 positions match TRBD1. Trimming at V came to 1 base and at J to 8 bases, leaving 11 bases not matched to a gene. Germline CDR1 and CDR2: GTSNPN and SVGIG (reference sequence). The CDR3 runs to 16 residues. The CDR3 DNA sequence: TGTGCCTGGAGTGACCCGGGTACCGGGACAGGGGGCGAAGCTTTCTTT. It translates to CAWSDPGTGTGGEAFF.

The chain links TRBV6-1 to TRBJ1-1; D may be TRBD1 (5 bases). Between the trimmed V and J ends, which lost 7 bases and 5 bases, there was a span of 17 bases. CDR3 length: 14 residues. CDR1 is MNHNS and CDR2 is SASEGT in the germline V gene. CDR3 amino acids: CASTPEGHKTEAFF. CDR3 nucleotide sequence: TGTGCCAGCACCCCGGAGGGGCACAAAACTGAAGCTTTCTTT.